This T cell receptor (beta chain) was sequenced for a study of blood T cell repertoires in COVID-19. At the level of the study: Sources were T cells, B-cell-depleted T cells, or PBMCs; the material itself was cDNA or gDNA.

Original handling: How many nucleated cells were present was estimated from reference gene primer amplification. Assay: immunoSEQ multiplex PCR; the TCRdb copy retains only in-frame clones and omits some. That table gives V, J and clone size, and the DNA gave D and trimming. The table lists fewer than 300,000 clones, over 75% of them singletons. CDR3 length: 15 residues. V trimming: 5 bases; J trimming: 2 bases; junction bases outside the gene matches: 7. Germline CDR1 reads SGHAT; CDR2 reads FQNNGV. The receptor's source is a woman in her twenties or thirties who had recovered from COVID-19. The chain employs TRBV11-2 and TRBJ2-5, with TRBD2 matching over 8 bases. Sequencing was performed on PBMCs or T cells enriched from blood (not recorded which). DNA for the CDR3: TGTGCCAGCAGCCCGGGGGGGGGCCTACAAGAGACCCAGTACTTC. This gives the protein CASSPGGGLQETQYF. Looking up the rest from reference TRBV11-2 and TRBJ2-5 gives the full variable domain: EAGVAQSPRYKIIEKRQSVAFWCNPISGHATLYWYQQILGQGPKLLIQFQNNGVVDDSQLPKDRFSAERLKGVDSTLKIQPAKLEDSAVYLCASSPGGGLQETQYFGPGTRLLVL.